This T cell receptor (beta chain) was sequenced during a study of control samples from healthy donors and cancer patients. Generated by immunoSEQ multiplex PCR, the TCRdb table keeps only in-frame clones and is missing some. Of some 79,000 clones in the sample, 93% were seen once. The clonotype originates from a middle-aged woman with lung cancer. Sequenced material: PBMCs.

CDR3 nucleotides: TGTGCCAGCAGTTACGGGGGGCTAAACAATGAGCAGTTCTTC. The encoded protein is CASSYGGLNNEQFF. The rearrangement joins TRBV6-2 or TRBV6-3 to TRBJ2-1; TRBD1 or TRBD2 may be the D gene (6 bases each). In germline, CDR1 is MNHEY, CDR2 SVGEGT. The CDR3 consists of 14 residues. V lost 2 bases and J 5 bases, leaving 10 bases between the germline ends.